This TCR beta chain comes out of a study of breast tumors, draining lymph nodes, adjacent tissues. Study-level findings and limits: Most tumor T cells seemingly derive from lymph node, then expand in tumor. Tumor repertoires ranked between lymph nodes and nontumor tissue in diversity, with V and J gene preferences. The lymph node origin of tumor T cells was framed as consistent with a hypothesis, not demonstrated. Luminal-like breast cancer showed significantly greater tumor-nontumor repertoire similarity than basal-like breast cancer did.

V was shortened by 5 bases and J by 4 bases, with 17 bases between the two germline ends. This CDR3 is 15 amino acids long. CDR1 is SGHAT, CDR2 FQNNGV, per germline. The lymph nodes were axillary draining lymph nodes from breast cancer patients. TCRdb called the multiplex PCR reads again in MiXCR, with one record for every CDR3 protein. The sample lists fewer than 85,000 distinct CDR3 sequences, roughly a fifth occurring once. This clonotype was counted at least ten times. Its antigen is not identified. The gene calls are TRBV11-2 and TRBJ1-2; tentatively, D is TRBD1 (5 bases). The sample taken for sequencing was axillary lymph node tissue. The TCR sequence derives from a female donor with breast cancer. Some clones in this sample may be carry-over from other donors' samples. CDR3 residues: CASSPNRSPSYGYTF. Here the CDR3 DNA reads TGTGCCAGCAGCCCAAACAGGAGCCCCAGCTATGGCTACACCTTC.